A selection of T cell receptor beta chains follows, all from one sample in a study of T cell responses to AZD1222 COVID-19 vaccine. Repertoires were generated with immunoSEQ multiplex PCR, while TCRdb's copy carries only in-frame clones and drops some. The sample has some 150,000 clones, about 88% seen once. Sample: peripheral blood, taken on day 0 of AZD1222 vaccination. These receptors were collected from an adult in good health. CDR3s include the opening cysteine and the closing phenylalanine or tryptophan. The D gene is left open where the match is weak. A row's size may be missing; if present it is once, few, many or a size class.

.	TRBV25-1	TRBJ1-1	TRBD1	15	CASSASTGSHTEAFF	TGTGCCAGCAGTGCCTCGACAGGGAGTCACACTGAAGCTTTCTTT
medium-sized	TRBV4-3	TRBJ1-6	TRBD1	15	CASSQDGTVNSPLHF	TGCGCCAGCAGCCAAGATGGGACAGTTAATTCACCCCTCCACTTT
.	TRBV5-5	TRBJ2-5	.	14	CASSLGSGFETQYF	TGTGCCAGCAGCTTGGGATCAGGGTTTGAGACCCAGTACTTC
.	TRBV5-5	TRBJ2-5	.	14	CASSFRWGIETQYF	TGTGCCAGCAGCTTCCGGTGGGGGATTGAGACCCAGTACTTC
once	TRBV28	TRBJ1-4	.	15	CASSSSPGEYEKLFF	TGTGCCAGCAGTTCTTCCCCGGGGGAGTACGAAAAACTGTTTTTT
.	TRBV5-8	TRBJ1-3	.	15	CASSYTGGPGNTIYF	TGTGCCAGCAGCTACACGGGGGGGCCTGGAAACACCATATATTTT
.	TRBV19	TRBJ1-3	.	12	CASSTSGNTIYF	TGTGCCAGTAGCACTTCTGGAAACACCATATATTTT
once	TRBV7-2	TRBJ1-5	.	13	CASSLIPNQPQHF	TGTGCCAGCAGCTTAATCCCTAATCAGCCCCAGCATTTT
.	TRBV29-1	TRBJ1-1	.	13	CSVRFGRNTEAFF	TGCAGCGTTCGCTTCGGGCGGAACACTGAAGCTTTCTTT
.	TRBV7-2	TRBJ1-1	TRBD1	15	CASSLRGPTNTEAFF	TGTGCCAGCAGCTTAAGGGGGCCAACGAACACTGAAGCTTTCTTT
once	TRBV29-1	TRBJ1-1	.	13	CSVGKAMNTEAFF	TGCAGCGTTGGTAAGGCCATGAACACTGAAGCTTTCTTT
.	TRBV7-2	TRBJ2-5	.	15	CASSAAAGSQETQYF	TGTGCCAGCAGCGCTGCGGCGGGGAGCCAAGAGACCCAGTACTTC
.	TRBV28	TRBJ1-2	.	14	CASSPGTVNYGYTF	TGTGCCAGCAGTCCCGGGACGGTGAACTATGGCTACACCTTC
.	TRBV3-1/TRBV3-2	TRBJ1-5	TRBD1	15	CASSSGTGNNQPQHF	TGTGCCAGCAGCTCCGGGACAGGGAACAATCAGCCCCAGCATTTT
many	TRBV27	TRBJ1-4	TRBD1	15	CASSPSPGGREKLFF	TGTGCCAGCAGTCCCTCCCCAGGGGGTCGGGAAAAACTGTTTTTT
.	TRBV9	TRBJ1-1	TRBD1	17	CASSVGQGVGMNTEAFF	TGTGCCAGCAGCGTAGGACAGGGGGTTGGCATGAACACTGAAGCTTTCTTT
.	TRBV9	TRBJ2-1	TRBD2	20	CASSPQGGTSGASSYNEQFF	TGTGCCAGCAGCCCTCAAGGAGGGACTAGCGGGGCCAGCTCCTACAATGAGCAGTTCTTC
.	TRBV7-6	TRBJ1-4	.	15	CASSLGLTVNEKLFF	TGTGCCAGCAGCTTAGGCCTGACAGTTAATGAAAAACTGTTTTTT
.	TRBV10-3	TRBJ2-3	.	15	CATAFARPAADTQYF	TGTGCCACCGCTTTTGCGCGGCCGGCCGCAGATACGCAGTATTTT
.	TRBV5-1	TRBJ1-2	TRBD1	15	CASSLTDRGNYGYTF	TGCGCCAGCAGCCTTACGGACAGGGGTAACTATGGCTACACCTTC
.	TRBV5-6	TRBJ2-4	.	11	CASARGNIQYF	TGTGCCAGCGCCCGGGGAAACATTCAGTACTTC
.	TRBV5-1	TRBJ2-3	.	14	CASSLSGGGDTQYF	TGCGCCAGCAGCTTGTCAGGGGGAGGAGATACGCAGTATTTT
.	TRBV19	TRBJ1-6	TRBD1	14	CASRPGGGNSPLHF	TGTGCCAGTAGACCAGGGGGCGGGAATTCACCCCTCCACTTT
.	TRBV5-5	TRBJ2-7	TRBD1	15	CASSSKGQGSYEQYF	TGTGCCAGCAGCTCCAAAGGACAGGGGTCCTACGAGCAGTACTTC
.	TRBV15	TRBJ1-6	.	15	CATSTLGAGNSPLHF	TGTGCCACCAGCACATTAGGGGCAGGGAATTCACCCCTCCACTTT
.	TRBV5-6	TRBJ2-7	.	15	CASSLRFLQTYEQYF	TGTGCCAGCAGCTTGCGGTTTCTCCAAACCTACGAGCAGTACTTC
.	TRBV11-2	TRBJ2-1	.	13	CASSPRTAGEQFF	TGTGCCAGCAGCCCGAGGACAGCAGGTGAGCAGTTCTTC
.	TRBV5-1	TRBJ2-1	.	13	CASSLGGIYEQFF	TGCGCCAGCAGCTTGGGGGGTATCTATGAGCAGTTCTTC
.	TRBV6-5	TRBJ2-7	TRBD2	15	CASSYSSGGVGEQYF	TGTGCCAGCAGTTACTCCAGCGGGGGAGTAGGCGAGCAGTACTTC
.	TRBV5-8	TRBJ2-1	TRBD2	16	CASSLAGGVLLNEQFF	TGTGCCAGCAGCTTGGCCGGGGGGGTTCTCCTCAATGAGCAGTTCTTC
once	TRBV6-5	TRBJ1-1	.	16	CASSSRAQRENTEAFF	TGTGCCAGCAGTTCCCGCGCCCAAAGGGAGAACACTGAAGCTTTCTTT
.	TRBV3-1/TRBV3-2	TRBJ1-1	.	9	CASSREAFF	TGTGCCAGCAGCCGAGAAGCTTTCTTT
.	TRBV6-5	TRBJ2-6	.	15	CATKRAGPGANVLTF	TGTGCCACCAAGCGAGCAGGGCCTGGGGCCAACGTCCTGACTTTC
.	TRBV6-5	TRBJ1-5	.	15	CASTRGGIGNQPQHF	TGTGCCAGCACCCGGGGAGGGATTGGCAATCAGCCCCAGCATTTT
.	TRBV3-1/TRBV3-2	TRBJ1-4	.	21	CASSQTETRPQGKGTNEKLFF	TGTGCCAGCAGCCAAACCGAAACGAGACCCCAAGGCAAGGGAACTAATGAAAAACTGTTTTTT
.	TRBV7-2	TRBJ1-5	.	17	CASSLAGGDRGNQPQHF	TGTGCCAGCAGCTTAGCGGGAGGGGATAGGGGCAATCAGCCCCAGCATTTT
.	TRBV7-2	TRBJ1-5	.	15	CASSWSPGANQPQHF	TGTGCCAGCAGCTGGAGTCCAGGGGCTAATCAGCCCCAGCATTTT